Sequencing of this T cell receptor (beta chain) was carried out in a study of shared clonotypes between healthy human individuals. General study findings and limits: Of the naive CD4 clonotypes, roughly 5% were shared across several donors. On the whole, naive subsets had larger estimated richness than memory subsets had.

In regard to this clone: The antigen is not known.

The genomic DNA of each subset was split evenly across several immunoSEQ plates. The table came from immunoSEQ multiplex PCR; TCRdb's copy has only in-frame clones and leaves some out. The data show roughly 2 million clones, about 95% seen once. CD45RO-negative cells were positively selected for CCR7, leaving out terminally differentiated effector memory CD45RA+ cells. V was pared by 7 bases and J by 6 bases, with 15 bases between. Germline values: CDR1 MNHEY, CDR2 SVGAGI. CDR3 length: 13 amino acids. The TCR sequence derives from a young man in good health. Sequenced: naive CD8+ T cells sorted from blood. This chain uses TRBV6-5 with TRBJ1-1, with D perhaps matching TRBD1 (6 bases). In nucleotides, the CDR3 is TGTGCCAGCACCCAAGGGGGTACAGCTGAAGCTTTCTTT. Its protein product is CASTQGGTAEAFF.